This T cell receptor (beta chain) was identified during a study of cytomegalovirus exposure and HLA in healthy donors. TCRdb's table, derived via immunoSEQ multiplex PCR, lists solely in-frame clones and lacks some. The sample consists of about 170,000 clones, roughly 96% of them appearing once. The material sequenced was PBMCs. This clonotype originated in a woman aged 18-30 years in good health and CMV-seronegative.

The CDR3 sequence: CASSLGGPYGYTF. The CDR3 nucleotides read TGTGCCAGCAGTTTAGGCGGGCCCTATGGCTACACCTTC. The chain combines TRBV27 with TRBJ1-2; D remains unclear. Trimming shortened V by 2 bases and J by 4 bases, and 8 bases separated the two germline ends. This CDR3 has 13 amino acids. Germline V gene sequence: CDR1 MNHEY, CDR2 SMNVEV (reference sequence).